The present T cell receptor beta chain was sequenced within a study of tumor and adjacent non-tumor tissue in lung cancer. The CDR3 has 15 amino acids. CDR1 and CDR2 from the germline V gene are DFQATT and SNEGSKA (reference sequence). This clonotype came up once. As yet, its antigen is unknown. A single base separates this from a much larger clone, so it may be a read error. A modified ARM-PCR protocol with three rounds of nested PCR amplified TCRbeta. TCRdb re-called the multiplex PCR reads with MiXCR, one entry per CDR3 protein. The sample consists of about 80,000 distinct CDR3 sequences, just under 75% of them appearing once. Study observations and caveats: Tumor TCR diversity, when higher, was linked to shorter survival. Significantly higher TCR diversity was found in tumor than normal lung.

No cell sorting was done before RNA was extracted from the tissue. Newly diagnosed lung cancer patients had thoracic surgery in China, August–late 2014, without prior chemotherapy. The TCR originated in a woman between 40 and 55 years old with non-small cell lung cancer. V gene TRBV20-1 combines with J gene TRBJ2-1; possibly TRBD2 for D (6 bases). The specimen sequenced was lung tumor tissue. In nucleotides, the CDR3 is TGCACTGCCCATAGCCTGGCAGGACTACTCAATGAGCAGTTCTTC. Protein: CTAHSLAGLLNEQFF.